This T cell receptor beta chain comes out of a study of T-cell memory formation after mild COVID-19. TCRdb re-analysed the 5' RACE reads in MiXCR, keeping a single row per CDR3 protein. The sample lists under 450,000 distinct CDR3 sequences; about 20% were seen once. The V gene lost 4 bases and the J gene lost 4 bases, with 11 bases spanning the gap. The CDR3 totals 13 residues. To note about this clonotype: No antigen is known for it.

Study-wide points: CD8+ contracting clones occupied EMRA, while CD4+ ones occupied mainly CM and EM.

This TCR was sampled from a man younger than 35 who had mild COVID-19 (a few samples of this study predate the infection). Cell type and time point are not known. Sequenced: PBMCs or a T cell subset sorted from them (not recorded which). The chain uses TRBV12-3 or TRBV12-4 and TRBJ2-7; possible D gene TRBD1, 5 bases. CDR3 sequence (DNA): TGTGCCAGCAGTTACAGGCCTATTTACGAGCAGTACTTC. Translated: CASSYRPIYEQYF.